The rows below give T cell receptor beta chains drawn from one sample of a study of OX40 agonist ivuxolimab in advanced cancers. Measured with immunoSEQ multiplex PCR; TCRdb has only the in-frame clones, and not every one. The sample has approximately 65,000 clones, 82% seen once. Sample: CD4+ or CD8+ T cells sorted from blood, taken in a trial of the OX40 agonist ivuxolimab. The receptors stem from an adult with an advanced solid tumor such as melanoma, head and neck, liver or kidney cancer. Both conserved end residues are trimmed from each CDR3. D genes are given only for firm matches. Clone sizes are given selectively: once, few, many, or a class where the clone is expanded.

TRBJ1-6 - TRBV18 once ASSPRSGPGWPPLH
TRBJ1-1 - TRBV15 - ATSRVKAGNTEAF
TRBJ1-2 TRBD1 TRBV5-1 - ASSWGQGYGYT
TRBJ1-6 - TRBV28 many ASSYTGDFSPLH
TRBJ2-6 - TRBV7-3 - ASSLGGANVLT
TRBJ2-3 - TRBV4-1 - ATRNTSTDTQY
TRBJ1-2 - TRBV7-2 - ASSLGPGAGNYGYT
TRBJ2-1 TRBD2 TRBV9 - ASSVKTSGGGANEQF
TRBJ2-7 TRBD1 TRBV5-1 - ASSPRDRGYEQY
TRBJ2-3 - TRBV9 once ASSALGGPWDTQY
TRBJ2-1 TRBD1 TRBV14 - ASSQDLAGGVFDNEQF
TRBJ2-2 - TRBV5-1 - ASSLFGGNTGELF
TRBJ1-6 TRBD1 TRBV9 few ASSEDRGTSGNSPLH
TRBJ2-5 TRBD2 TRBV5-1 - ASSWGGGGQETQY
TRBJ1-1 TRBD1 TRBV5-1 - ASSSGQVNTEAF
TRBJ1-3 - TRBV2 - ASRPTGGGISGNTIY
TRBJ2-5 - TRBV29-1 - SVEDERGPRETQY
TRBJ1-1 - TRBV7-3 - ASSLTKGRGGTEAF
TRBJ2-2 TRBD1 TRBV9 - ASSVEIVGQGVGELF
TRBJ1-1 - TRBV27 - ASSLGGRKNTEAF
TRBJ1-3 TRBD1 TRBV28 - ASRATGGFSGNTIY
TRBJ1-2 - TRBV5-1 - ASSSIPGEGGYT
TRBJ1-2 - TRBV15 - ATSNLSGTVHGYT
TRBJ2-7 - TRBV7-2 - ASSQGILYEQY
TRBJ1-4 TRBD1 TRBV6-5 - ASSTTGGREKLF
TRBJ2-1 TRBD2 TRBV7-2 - ASNIKGVLAGSLGEQF
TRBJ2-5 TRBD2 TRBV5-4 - ASSSYRPLAGQETQY
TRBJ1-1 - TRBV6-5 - ASSPHRGTVEAF
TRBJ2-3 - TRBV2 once ASARSSTSTDTQY
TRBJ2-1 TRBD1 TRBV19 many ASSKGTGGNEQF
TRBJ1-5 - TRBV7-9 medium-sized ASSSAGASNQPQH
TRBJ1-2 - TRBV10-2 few ASSGGRSNYGYT
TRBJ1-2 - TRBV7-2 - ASSPREGLYGYT
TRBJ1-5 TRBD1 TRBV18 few ASSPNGQGEPQH
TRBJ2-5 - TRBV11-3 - ASSFSLGADQETQY
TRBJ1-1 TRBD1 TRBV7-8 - ASSITGAPNTEAF
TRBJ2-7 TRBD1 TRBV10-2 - ASSPGTGGGEQY
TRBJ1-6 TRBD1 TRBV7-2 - ASSVRQGSPLH
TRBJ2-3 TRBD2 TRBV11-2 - ASRLAGAGDTQY
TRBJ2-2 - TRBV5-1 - ASNPEGGVNTGELF
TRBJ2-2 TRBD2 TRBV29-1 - SVDFLAGGRAYTGELF
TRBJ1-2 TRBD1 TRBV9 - ASSSLPPRTGPQGGGYT
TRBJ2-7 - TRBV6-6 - ASSTSYEQY
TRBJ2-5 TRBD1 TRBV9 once ASSVYPAGGETQY
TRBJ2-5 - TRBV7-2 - ASSLGGEGTQY
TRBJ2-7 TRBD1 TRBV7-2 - ASSLGTGGRDEQY
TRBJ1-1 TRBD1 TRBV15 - ATSSQGGLTEAF
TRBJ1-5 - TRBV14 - ASSHPRRVDSNQPQH
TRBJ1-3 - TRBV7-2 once ASSLGPGERNTIY
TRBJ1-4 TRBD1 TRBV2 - ASKNDRVEGKLF
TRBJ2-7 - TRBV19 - ASSETRLEGNYEQY
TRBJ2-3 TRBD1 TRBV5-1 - ASSETGEWGTDTQY
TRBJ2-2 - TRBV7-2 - ASSSTGYANTGELF
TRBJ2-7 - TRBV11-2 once ASSPLGEGRSYEQY
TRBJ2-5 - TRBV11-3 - ASSSRTVLPETQY
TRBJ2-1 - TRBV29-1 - SVGKGHGNEQF